The entry that follows covers one T cell receptor beta chain sequence. The antigen this receptor binds is unknown. Per-nucleotide qualities are absent, and no much larger clonotype sits a single base away. TCRbeta CDR3 regions were amplified from genomic DNA using the immunoSEQ Assay, a bias-controlled multiplex PCR. The paper's processing steps were these. The number of nucleated cells in each sample was estimated by amplification of reference gene primers within the assay. To quantify the absolute abundance of each unique TCRbeta CDR3 rearrangement, sequence reads were collapsed and filtered. For each sample, productive Simpson clonality was calculated by taking the square root of Simpson's diversity index across productive rearrangements. What TCRdb holds here is the immuneACCESS table cut down to in-frame rearrangements. Part of the clones is not present; checked against another copy, under half of the missing clones reflect an unresolved V gene, and the others are unexplained. Clone size and the V and J calls come from that table; the DNA yielded D and trimming. This sample lists a few hundred thousand clones; over 75% were detected once. The ten largest account for about 2% of the sample.

The data derive from a study of blood T cell repertoires in COVID-19 (dated by TCRdb to about 2020). A note on the overall study: Samples from collaborators originated in the United States, Italy and Spain and spanned both the acute and convalescent phases of COVID-19. The prospective study material was composed of cDNA or gDNA derived from T cells, B-cell-depleted T cells, or PBMCs. The sample metadata nearly always contained a de-identified subject ID, COVID-19 status, age in years and sex. The repertoires were released in a freely available public database meant as a resource for research on the immune response to SARS-CoV-2. Samples came from the ongoing ImmuneRACE study (first 160 participants) plus 1,254 subjects from 6 global collaborators. The dataset comprised deeply sampled blood TCRbeta repertoires from subjects exposed to, actively infected with, or recovered from COVID-19. HLA class I and class II types, where available, came from metadata supplied by the sample provider rather than from assay-based typing.

Summary of the overall study and its limitations: Clinical and demographic metadata were provided uncurated, with the amount varying by source and participant.

The CDR3 runs 14 residues from the cysteine to the phenylalanine. The read is trimmed to its CDR3 DNA, 42 bases read in frame from base 1. V drops 0 bases and J drops 10 bases, leaving 11 bases in between. Looking up the germline V gene yields CDR1 SGDLS and CDR2 YYNGEE. Participants in the prospective study were aged roughly 18 to 100 years, lived in over 20 United States geographic areas, and enrolled through a virtual design. In the prospective study, participants were assigned to cohorts based on the clinical history participants reported in a screening survey and a study questionnaire. Recovered participants in ImmuneRACE Cohort 3 were defined as having two consecutive negative NP/OP PCR tests, clearance from a healthcare professional, or resolution of symptoms. Each participant in the prospective study had whole blood, serum and a nasopharyngeal or oropharyngeal swab collected by mobile phlebotomists. Prospective study participants could optionally give additional blood draws and questionnaires over an approximately 2-month period. Before DNA extraction, blood samples from the prospective study were shipped at room temperature or frozen.

The chain was built from TRBV9 and TRBJ1-6, with TRBD1 as a weak D call on 6 bases. The source of this sequence is a man under 40 who had recovered from COVID-19. Sequencing was performed on PBMCs or T cells enriched from blood (not recorded which). In nucleotides, the sequence is TGTGCCAGCAGCGTAGACAGGGATCCCTCACCCCTCCACTTT. The translation is CASSVDRDPSPLHF.